This record looks at one TCR beta chain sequence and its context. Its antigen is as yet unknown. The sample comes from a study of monozygotic twins with inflammatory bowel disease. Whole-study results and caveats: Varying immunosuppressive regimens may have increased patient repertoire variability. Support was absent for any single strong signal or clonotype linked to IBD. IBD patients shared fewer clonotypes with other individuals than healthy twins, especially patients with disease activity signs.

Each CDR3 protein gets one entry in TCRdb, which reprocessed the 5' RACE reads and gives no DNA. The listing records approximately 150,000 distinct CDR3 sequences. The material sequenced was blood. The sequence derives from a human donor with ulcerative colitis or Crohn's disease, or a healthy co-twin of an affected twin (not recorded which).

CDR3 loop: CSASRGLGLDTQYF. The V call is TRBV20-1, the J call TRBJ2-3; there is no DNA to check the TCRdb D call of TRBD2. This CDR3 contains 14 residues. Looked up from germline, CDR1 is DFQATT and CDR2 is SNEGSKA (reference sequence).